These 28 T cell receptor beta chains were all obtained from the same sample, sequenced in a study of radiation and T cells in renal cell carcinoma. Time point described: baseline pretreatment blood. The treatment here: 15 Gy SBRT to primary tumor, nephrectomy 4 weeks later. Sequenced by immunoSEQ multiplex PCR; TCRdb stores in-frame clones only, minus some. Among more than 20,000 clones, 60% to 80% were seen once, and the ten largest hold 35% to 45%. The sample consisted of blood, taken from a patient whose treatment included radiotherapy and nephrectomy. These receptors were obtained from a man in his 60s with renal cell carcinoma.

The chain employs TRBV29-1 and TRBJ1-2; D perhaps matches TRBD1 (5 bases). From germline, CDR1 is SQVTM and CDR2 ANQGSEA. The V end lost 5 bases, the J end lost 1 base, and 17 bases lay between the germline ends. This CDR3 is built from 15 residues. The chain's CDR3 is CSVRQGWPLNYGYTF. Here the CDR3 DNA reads TGCAGCGTTCGTCAGGGATGGCCTCTTAACTATGGCTACACCTTC.

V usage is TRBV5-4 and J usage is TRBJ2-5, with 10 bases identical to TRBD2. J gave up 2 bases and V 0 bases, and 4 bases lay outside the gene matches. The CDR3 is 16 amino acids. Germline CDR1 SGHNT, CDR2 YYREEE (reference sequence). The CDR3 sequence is CASSLVLAGLQETQYF. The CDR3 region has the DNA TGTGCCAGCAGCTTGGTACTAGCGGGACTACAAGAGACCCAGTACTTC.

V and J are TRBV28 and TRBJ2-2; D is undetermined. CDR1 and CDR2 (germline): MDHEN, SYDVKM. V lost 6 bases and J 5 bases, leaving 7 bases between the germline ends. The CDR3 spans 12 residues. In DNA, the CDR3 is TGTGCCAGCAGACCTCGGACCGGGGAGCTGTTTTTT. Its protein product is CASRPRTGELFF. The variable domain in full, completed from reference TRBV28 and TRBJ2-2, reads DVKVTQSSRYLVKRTGEKVFLECVQDMDHENMFWYRQDPGLGLRLIYFSYDVKMKEKGDIPEGYSVSREKKERFSLILESASTNQTSMYLCASRPRTGELFFGEGSRLTVL.

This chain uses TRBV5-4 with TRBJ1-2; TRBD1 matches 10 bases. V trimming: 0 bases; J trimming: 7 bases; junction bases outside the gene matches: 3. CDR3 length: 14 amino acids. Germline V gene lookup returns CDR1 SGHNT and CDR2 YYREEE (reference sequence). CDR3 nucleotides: TGTGCCAGCAGCTTGGGGACAGGGGGATTTGGCTACACCTTC. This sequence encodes CASSLGTGGFGYTF.

The CDR3 spells CASSSGRSGTGELFF. The DNA for the CDR3 is TGCGCCAGCAGCTCGGGACGGAGCGGGACCGGGGAGCTGTTTTTT. J is TRBJ2-2 and V is TRBV5-1, with a weak D call TRBD2 (6 bases). Trimming pared 3 bases from V and 5 bases from J, leaving 14 bases between. The CDR3 extends over 15 amino acids. Germline V gene sequence: CDR1 SGHRS, CDR2 YFSETQ.

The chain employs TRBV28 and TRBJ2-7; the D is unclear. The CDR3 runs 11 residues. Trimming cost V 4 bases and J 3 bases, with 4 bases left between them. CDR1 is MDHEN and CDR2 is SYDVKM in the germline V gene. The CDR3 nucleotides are TGTGCCAGCAGTTCGTACTACGAGCAGTACTTC. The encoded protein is CASSSYYEQYF. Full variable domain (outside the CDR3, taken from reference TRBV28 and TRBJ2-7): DVKVTQSSRYLVKRTGEKVFLECVQDMDHENMFWYRQDPGLGLRLIYFSYDVKMKEKGDIPEGYSVSREKKERFSLILESASTNQTSMYLCASSSYYEQYFGPGTRLTVT.

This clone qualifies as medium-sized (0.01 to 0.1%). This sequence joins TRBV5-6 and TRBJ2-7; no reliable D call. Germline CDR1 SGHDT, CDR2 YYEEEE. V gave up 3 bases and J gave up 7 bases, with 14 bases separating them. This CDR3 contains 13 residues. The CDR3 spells CASSYQQWAEQYF. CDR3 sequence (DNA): TGTGCCAGCAGCTACCAGCAGTGGGCTGAGCAGTACTTC.

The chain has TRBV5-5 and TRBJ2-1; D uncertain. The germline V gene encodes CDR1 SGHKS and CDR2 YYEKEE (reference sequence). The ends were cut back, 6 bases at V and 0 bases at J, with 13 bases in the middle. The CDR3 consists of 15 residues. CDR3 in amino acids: CASNPLASSYNEQFF. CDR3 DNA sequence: TGTGCCAGCAACCCCTTAGCTAGCTCCTACAATGAGCAGTTCTTC.

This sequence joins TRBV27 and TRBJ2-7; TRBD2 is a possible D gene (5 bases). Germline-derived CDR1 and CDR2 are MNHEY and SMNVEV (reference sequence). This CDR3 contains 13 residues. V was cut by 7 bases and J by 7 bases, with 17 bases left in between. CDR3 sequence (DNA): TGTGCCAGCATATCGGGATCTGGCTTGGAGCAGTACTTC. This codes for CASISGSGLEQYF.

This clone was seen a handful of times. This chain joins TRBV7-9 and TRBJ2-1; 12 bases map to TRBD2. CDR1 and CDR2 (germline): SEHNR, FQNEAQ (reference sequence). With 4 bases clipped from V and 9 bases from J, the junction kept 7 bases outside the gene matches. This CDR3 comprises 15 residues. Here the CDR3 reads CASSSGLAGLGEQFF. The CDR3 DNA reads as TGTGCCAGCAGCTCCGGACTAGCGGGATTAGGTGAGCAGTTCTTC.

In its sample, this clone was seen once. CDR3 loop: CASSPLGLQETQYF. The CDR3 DNA is TGTGCCAGCAGCCCGCTGGGACTTCAAGAGACCCAGTACTTC. The chain recombines TRBV7-2 with TRBJ2-5; TRBD2 is a possible D gene (6 bases). Trimming removed 5 bases from V and 2 bases from J, with 12 bases in between. The CDR3 sequence is 14 residues long. Germline CDR1 SGHTA, CDR2 FQGNSA.

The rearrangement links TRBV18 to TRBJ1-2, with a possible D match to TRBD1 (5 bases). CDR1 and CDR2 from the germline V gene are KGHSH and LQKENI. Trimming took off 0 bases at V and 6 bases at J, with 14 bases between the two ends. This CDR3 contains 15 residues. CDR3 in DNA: TGTGCCAGCTCACCACCATCAGGGTATCGTGATGGCTACACCTTC. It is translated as CASSPPSGYRDGYTF.

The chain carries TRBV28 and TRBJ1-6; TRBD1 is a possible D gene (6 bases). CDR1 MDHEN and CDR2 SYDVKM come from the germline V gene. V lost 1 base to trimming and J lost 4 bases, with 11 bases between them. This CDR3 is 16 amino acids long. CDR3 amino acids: CASSLLWQGYNSPLHF. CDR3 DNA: TGTGCCAGCAGTTTATTATGGCAGGGGTATAATTCACCCCTCCACTTT. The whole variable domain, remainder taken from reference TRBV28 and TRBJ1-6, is DVKVTQSSRYLVKRTGEKVFLECVQDMDHENMFWYRQDPGLGLRLIYFSYDVKMKEKGDIPEGYSVSREKKERFSLILESASTNQTSMYLCASSLLWQGYNSPLHFGNGTRLTVT.

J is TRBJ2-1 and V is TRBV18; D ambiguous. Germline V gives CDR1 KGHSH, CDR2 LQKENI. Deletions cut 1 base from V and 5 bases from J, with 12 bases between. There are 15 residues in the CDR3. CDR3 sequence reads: CASSPLFGGDNEQFF. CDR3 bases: TGTGCCAGCTCACCACTGTTCGGTGGGGACAATGAGCAGTTCTTC.

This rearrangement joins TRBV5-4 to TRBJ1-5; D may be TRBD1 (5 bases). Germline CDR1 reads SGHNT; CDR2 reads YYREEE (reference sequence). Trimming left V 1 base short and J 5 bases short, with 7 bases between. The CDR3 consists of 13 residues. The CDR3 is CASSLWGDQPQHF. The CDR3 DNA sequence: TGTGCCAGCAGCTTGTGGGGGGATCAGCCCCAGCATTTT.

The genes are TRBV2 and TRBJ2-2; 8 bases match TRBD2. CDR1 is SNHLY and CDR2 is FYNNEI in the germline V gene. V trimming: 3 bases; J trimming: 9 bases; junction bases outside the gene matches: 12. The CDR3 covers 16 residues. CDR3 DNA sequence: TGTGCCAGCAGTGAGTCCAGCGGGGGCAAATCCCGGGAGCTGTTTTTT. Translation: CASSESSGGKSRELFF.

The CDR3 nucleotides read TGCAGTGCTAGACTAGCGCTTGAGCAGTTCTTC. Amino acid sequence: CSARLALEQFF. This chain joins TRBV20-1 and TRBJ2-1, with a weak D call TRBD2 (6 bases). The V end was cut by 2 bases, the J end by 9 bases, with 8 bases between. The CDR3 contains 11 residues. Looked up from germline, CDR1 is DFQATT and CDR2 is SNEGSKA (reference sequence).

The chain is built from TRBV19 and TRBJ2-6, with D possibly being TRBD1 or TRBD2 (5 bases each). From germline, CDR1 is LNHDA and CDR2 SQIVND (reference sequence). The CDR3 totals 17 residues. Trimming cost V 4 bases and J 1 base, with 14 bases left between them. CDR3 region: CASSTLRWGSGANVLTF. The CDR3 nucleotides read TGTGCCAGTAGTACCCTACGCTGGGGGTCTGGGGCCAACGTCCTGACTTTC.

The CDR3 spells CASSFYPSPLNEQFF. In DNA form, the CDR3 reads TGTGCCAGCAGTTTCTACCCTAGTCCGCTCAATGAGCAGTTCTTC. This chain connects TRBV6-6 to TRBJ2-1; D uncertain. The CDR3 loop spans 15 amino acids. Germline lookup yields CDR1 MNHNY and CDR2 SVGAGI (reference sequence). V lost 4 bases to trimming and J lost 6 bases, with 16 bases between them.

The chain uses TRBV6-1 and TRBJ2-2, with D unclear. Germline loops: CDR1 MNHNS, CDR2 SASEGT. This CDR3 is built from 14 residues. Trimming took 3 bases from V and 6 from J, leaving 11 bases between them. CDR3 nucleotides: TGTGCCAGCAGTGATTGGGCCCGACCCGGGGAGCTGTTTTTT. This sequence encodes CASSDWARPGELFF.

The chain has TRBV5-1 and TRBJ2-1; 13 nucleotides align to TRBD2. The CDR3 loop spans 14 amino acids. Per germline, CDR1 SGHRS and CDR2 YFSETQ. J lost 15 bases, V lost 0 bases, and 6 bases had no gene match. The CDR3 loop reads CASSLVLAGGPVFF. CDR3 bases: TGCGCCAGCAGCTTGGTACTAGCGGGAGGGCCGGTGTTCTTC.

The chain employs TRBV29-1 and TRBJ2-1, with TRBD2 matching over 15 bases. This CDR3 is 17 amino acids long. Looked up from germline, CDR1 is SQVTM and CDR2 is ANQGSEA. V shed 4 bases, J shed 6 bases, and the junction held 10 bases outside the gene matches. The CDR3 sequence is CSVALGTSGRTPNEQFF. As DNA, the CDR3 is TGCAGCGTTGCCCTCGGGACTAGCGGGAGGACCCCCAATGAGCAGTTCTTC.

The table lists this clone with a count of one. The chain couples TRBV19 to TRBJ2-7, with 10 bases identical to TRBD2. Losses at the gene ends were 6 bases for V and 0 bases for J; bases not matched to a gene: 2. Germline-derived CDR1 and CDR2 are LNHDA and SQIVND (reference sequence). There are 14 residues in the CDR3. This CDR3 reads CASSGTSASYEQYF. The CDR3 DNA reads TGTGCCAGTAGCGGGACTAGCGCCTCCTACGAGCAGTACTTC.

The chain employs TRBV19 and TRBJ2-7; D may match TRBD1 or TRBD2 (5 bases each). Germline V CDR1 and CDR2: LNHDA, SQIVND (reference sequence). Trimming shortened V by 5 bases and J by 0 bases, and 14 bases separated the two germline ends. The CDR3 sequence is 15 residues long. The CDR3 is CASSPIEGFSYEQYF. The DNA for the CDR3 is TGTGCCAGTAGTCCGATCGAGGGGTTCTCCTACGAGCAGTACTTC.

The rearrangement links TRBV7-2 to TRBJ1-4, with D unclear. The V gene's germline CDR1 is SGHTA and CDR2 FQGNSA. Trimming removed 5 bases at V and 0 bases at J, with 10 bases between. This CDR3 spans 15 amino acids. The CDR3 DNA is TGTGCCAGCAGCCCTACGGCTCCAACTAATGAAAAACTGTTTTTT. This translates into CASSPTAPTNEKLFF.

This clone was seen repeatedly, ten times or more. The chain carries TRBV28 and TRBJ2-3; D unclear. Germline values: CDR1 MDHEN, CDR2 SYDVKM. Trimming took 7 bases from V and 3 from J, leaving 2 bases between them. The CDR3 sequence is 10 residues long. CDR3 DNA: TGTGCCAGCACTACAGATACGCAGTATTTT. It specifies CASTTDTQYF.

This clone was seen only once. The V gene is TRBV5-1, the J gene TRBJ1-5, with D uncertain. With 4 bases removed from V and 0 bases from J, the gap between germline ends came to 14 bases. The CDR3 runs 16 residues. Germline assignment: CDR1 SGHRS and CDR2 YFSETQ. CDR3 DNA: TGCGCCAGCAGCATTCAGCCCTTGGATAGCAATCAGCCCCAGCATTTT. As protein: CASSIQPLDSNQPQHF.

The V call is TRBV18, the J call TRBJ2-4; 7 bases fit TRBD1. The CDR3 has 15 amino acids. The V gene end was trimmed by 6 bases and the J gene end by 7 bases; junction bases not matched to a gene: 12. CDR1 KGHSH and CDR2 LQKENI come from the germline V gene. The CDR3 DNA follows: TGTGCCAGCTCTCTCGCGAGGGGACAGAGCAACATTCAGTACTTC. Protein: CASSLARGQSNIQYF.